This TCR beta chain stems from a study of T cell repertoires in ileal Crohn's disease (dated by TCRdb to about 2019). With regard to the full study: The median duration of disease was around 7.3 years, and at the time of surgery roughly a third of patients were active smokers. Every patient underwent surgery because of a complication, which was stricturing disease in around 60% and penetrating disease in roughly 40%. Roughly half of the patients were given postoperative therapy, with 15 to 20 on anti-TNF agents and 10 to 12 on thiopurines. A prospective multicentre cohort supplied the 55 to 60 Crohn's disease patients whose TCR repertoires were analysed. The study was conducted in parallel with a multicentre cohort that was designed to identify predictors of early endoscopic recurrence following ileocolonic resection. A Rutgeerts score above i0 was used to define endoscopic postoperative recurrence. A total of around 150 mucosal samples from some 60 patients were sequenced, with samples obtained at several locations on the surgical specimen and at postoperative endoscopy. General study outcomes and caveats: A significantly higher proportion of clonal expansions was observed in active smokers at surgery than in non-smokers (roughly 27% vs 19%, p=0.02). Endoscopic recurrence was found to be associated with higher high-frequency clone percentages at surgery, and recurrence was observed in all patients with clonality above 26.8% (18/57). Only a subgroup of patients, of unstated size, had their mucosal CD4 and CD8 T cells sorted and sequenced. Compared with CD4 T cells, sorted CD8 T cells held more high-frequency clones, which suggests that the mucosal expansions were mostly CD8.

For commercial TCRB immunosequencing, about 500 nanograms of biopsy DNA were submitted for each sample. Adaptive Biotechnology amplified the CDR3 regions from genomic DNA with a two-step multiplex PCR designed to control amplification bias. Primers for every V and J gene segment were used in the first PCR, and barcodes and Illumina adapters were added in the second PCR. CDR3 libraries were sequenced on an Illumina instrument. As for how the authors treated the data: Analysis combined the vendor-provided pipelines with custom analysis of raw data in R/Bioconductor under R version 3.3.0. Clonality, which ranges from 0 to 1, was calculated as the inverse of the normalised Shannon entropy across all productive clones. High-frequency clones were defined as the share of the repertoire occupied by the top 100 clones, with only clones passing a 95% confidence test being retained. Overlap between samples was measured with the Morisita-Horn index, while repertoire diversity was measured with the Simpson index. TCRdb retrieved this table from immuneACCESS and kept in-frame rearrangements only. Not all clones are present; in checked studies, unresolved V genes account for under half, and no reason is known for the remainder. The D gene and trimming were derived from the DNA, and the V and J assignments and clone size from that table. This sample comprises about 9,600 clones, 76% of them detected only once. About 25% of the sample lies in the top ten.

Notes on this clone: Its cognate antigen has yet to be identified. No per-base quality is available; no much larger clone lies one base away.

Deletion took 5 bases off V and 0 bases off J, with a span of 14 bases between the germline ends. CDR1 LNHDA and CDR2 SQIVND were looked up in the germline V gene (reference sequence). Including the terminal cysteine and phenylalanine, the CDR3 comprises 15 residues. The retained sequence is limited to the CDR3, 45 bases, with the frame set at the first base. Eligible patients were adults with ileal or ileocolonic Crohn's disease who had an indication for ileocolonic resection. Whole ileal mucosal biopsies were kept frozen at -80 degrees C prior to DNA extraction. Genomic DNA was extracted from frozen whole biopsies using a TRizol-based method and was quantified with a NanoDrop 2000 spectrophotometer.

The rearrangement combines TRBV19 with TRBJ2-7; 5 matching bases give a weak D call of TRBD1. Sample: ileal tissue. This clonotype was sampled from an adult with Crohn's disease. Here is the DNA: TGTGCCAGTAGTCTTCAAGGGGCGAGCTCCTACGAGCAGTACTTC. This yields the protein CASSLQGASSYEQYF.